In its sample, the clone carrying this T cell receptor beta chain was seen once. The data are from a study of blood T cell repertoires in COVID-19. Overall study: Material from acute and convalescent COVID-19 was sourced from the United States, Italy and Spain.

Germline-derived CDR1 and CDR2 are SQVTM and ANQGSEA. After removal of 5 bases from V and 4 bases from J, the junction contained 11 bases not matched to a gene. This CDR3 has 16 amino acids. This table comes from immunoSEQ multiplex PCR, and its TCRdb copy is limited to in-frame clones, with some not included. The profile shows 150,000 to 200,000 clones, 70% to 90% of them singletons. The TCR comes from a human donor in a cohort sampled during active COVID-19. This chain uses TRBV29-1 with TRBJ2-2; 9 bases are a match to TRBD1. Material for sequencing was peripheral blood. CDR3 DNA sequence: TGCAGCGTTATGGACAGGGGTAAAAGGAGCACCGGGGAGCTGTTTTTT. Encoded protein: CSVMDRGKRSTGELFF.